Each of the 26 T cell receptor beta chains below was sequenced from the same sample in a study of T cell responses to AZD1222 COVID-19 vaccine (dated by TCRdb to about 2021). The time point label here, explained by the study, means: baseline before first vaccination. Taken with the paper, the label for treatment or condition translates to: meningococcal conjugate vaccine given as trial control. Libraries came from the immunoSEQ multiplex PCR assay. As stored in TCRdb, this immuneACCESS dataset retains in-frame rearrangements with V and J assigned. A fraction of the clones does not appear; measured against another copy, unresolved V genes explain less than half of the discrepancy, and the remainder lacks a known reason. A total of some 50,000 clones appear in this sample, around 85% of them only once. 20% to 25% of the sample comes from the top ten. The sample in question was peripheral blood, obtained on day 0 of MenACWY control vaccination. The source is an adult in good health.

J is TRBJ1-1 and V is TRBV9; TRBD1 matches 8 bases. CDR1 is SGDLS, CDR2 YYNGEE, per germline. V was clipped by 3 bases and J by 4 bases; unmatched bases: 11. CDR3 size: 16 residues. The CDR3 spells CASSANPDRAATEAFF. The CDR3 coding sequence is TGTGCCAGCAGCGCAAATCCGGACAGGGCGGCCACTGAAGCTTTCTTT.

The chain links TRBV20-1 to TRBJ2-7, with D unclear. Germline V gene lookup returns CDR1 DFQATT and CDR2 SNEGSKA (reference sequence). V lost 3 bases, J lost 4 bases, and 7 bases lay in between. The CDR3 is 11 amino acids. CDR3 residues: CSASGKYEQYF. The CDR3 nucleotides read TGCAGTGCTAGCGGAAAATACGAGCAGTACTTC.

The chain carries TRBV18 and TRBJ2-3; 8 nucleotides agree with TRBD2. This CDR3 comprises 15 residues. V shed 5 bases and J 5 bases; nucleotides not matched to a gene: 9. Germline V gene data show CDR1 as KGHSH and CDR2 as LQKENI. CDR3 region: CASSSTSAGVDTQYF. In DNA form, the CDR3 reads TGTGCCAGCTCAAGCACATCAGCGGGGGTAGATACGCAGTATTTT.

The V and J genes are TRBV28 and TRBJ2-5, with 12 bases lining up with TRBD2. CDR1 and CDR2 (germline): MDHEN, SYDVKM. V gave up 6 bases and J gave up 5 bases; unmatched junction bases: 7. The length of the CDR3 is 15 residues. CDR3 sequence (DNA): TGTGCCAGCAGCTCCCCGGGACTAGCGGGCGAGACCCAGTACTTC. This sequence encodes CASSSPGLAGETQYF.

The rearrangement uses TRBV27 and TRBJ2-2; TRBD2 agrees at 9 bases. The V gene's germline CDR1 is MNHEY and CDR2 SMNVEV (reference sequence). The CDR3 is 16 amino acids. The V gene end was trimmed by 5 bases and the J gene end by 4 bases; junction bases not matched to a gene: 8. CDR3 amino acids: CASSPLAGGATGELFF. The DNA for the CDR3 is TGTGCCAGCAGTCCCTTGGCGGGAGGGGCCACCGGGGAGCTGTTTTTT.

This chain connects TRBV7-3 to TRBJ2-2, with 10 bases lining up with TRBD1. V shed 1 base, J shed 3 bases, and the junction held 5 bases outside the gene matches. Germline V gives CDR1 SGHTA, CDR2 FQGTGA. CDR3 length: 17 amino acids. DNA of the CDR3: TGTGCCAGCAGCTTAATAGGGACAGGGGCCCACACCGGGGAGCTGTTTTTT. Translating it yields CASSLIGTGAHTGELFF.

The rearrangement joins TRBV7-6 to TRBJ2-1, with TRBD2 matching 15 bases. CDR3 length: 21 residues. Trimming cost V 5 bases and J 0 bases; bases outside gene matches: 14. Germline loops: CDR1 SGHVS, CDR2 FNYEAQ. The CDR3, as DNA: TGTGCCAGCAGCCTAGGGGGCCCGGGACTAGCGGGAGGTAGCTCCTACAATGAGCAGTTCTTC. This codes for CASSLGGPGLAGGSSYNEQFF.

The chain has TRBV27 and TRBJ1-1; D may be TRBD1 (5 bases). V shed 1 base and J shed 4 bases, with 10 bases lying between them. This CDR3 comprises 14 residues. Germline V gene data show CDR1 as MNHEY and CDR2 as SMNVEV (reference sequence). This chain's CDR3 is CASSLFSGTTEAFF. The CDR3 nucleotides are TGTGCCAGCAGTTTATTTTCAGGGACCACTGAAGCTTTCTTT.

The genes are TRBV19 and TRBJ2-1; D could derive from TRBD1 or TRBD2 (5 bases each). The CDR3 loop spans 18 amino acids. Per the germline V gene, CDR1 is LNHDA and CDR2 is SQIVND (reference sequence). V was trimmed by 5 bases and J by 5 bases, leaving 25 bases between them. The CDR3 is CASSSPALTATGHNEQFF. CDR3 coding DNA: TGTGCCAGTAGTTCCCCAGCCCTGACAGCCACGGGGCACAATGAGCAGTTCTTC.

This clone was seen more than once but under ten times. V usage is TRBV28 and J usage is TRBJ2-2; D may correspond to TRBD1 or TRBD2 (5 bases each). Trimming took off 7 bases at V and 6 bases at J, with 21 bases between the two ends. CDR1 and CDR2 (germline): MDHEN, SYDVKM. The CDR3 is 16 residues long. CDR3 loop: CASTRDRQSSPGELFF. The CDR3 DNA sequence: TGTGCCAGCACCCGGGACCGCCAGAGTTCCCCCGGGGAGCTGTTTTTT.

The chain has TRBV29-1 and TRBJ1-1; possible D gene TRBD1, 5 bases. Germline V gene data show CDR1 as SQVTM and CDR2 as ANQGSEA. The CDR3 sequence is 13 residues long. The V end lost 4 bases, the J end lost 4 bases, and 13 bases lay between the germline ends. This chain's CDR3 is CSVGGRESTEAFF. The CDR3 bases are TGCAGCGTTGGTGGCAGGGAGTCCACTGAAGCTTTCTTT.

This clone has only one observation. This rearrangement joins TRBV7-9 to TRBJ2-7; D is uncertain. Trimming shortened V by 2 bases and J by 2 bases, and 10 bases separated the two germline ends. CDR3 length: 14 residues. The germline gives CDR1 SEHNR, CDR2 FQNEAQ (reference sequence). The CDR3 loop reads CASSLRRSPYEQYF. The CDR3 DNA is TGTGCCAGCAGCTTAAGACGTTCCCCCTACGAGCAGTACTTC.

A single count supports this clone. The chain is built from TRBV29-1 and TRBJ2-1; TRBD2 might be the D (5 bases). The CDR3 loop spans 14 amino acids. Germline V lookup: CDR1 SQVTM, CDR2 ANQGSEA. The V end lost 4 bases, the J end lost 0 bases, and 10 bases lay between the germline ends. CDR3 coding DNA: TGCAGCGTTGCGCAGCGGCCCTCCTACAATGAGCAGTTCTTC. This sequence encodes CSVAQRPSYNEQFF.

This clone turned up a few times. The chain is built from TRBV2 and TRBJ1-4, with D possibly matching TRBD1 (5 bases). This CDR3 is built from 13 residues. V shed 7 bases and J shed 5 bases, with 11 bases lying between them. Germline V gene sequence: CDR1 SNHLY, CDR2 FYNNEI. CDR3 region: CASKDMRNEKLFF. In nucleotides, the CDR3 is TGTGCCAGCAAGGACATGCGGAATGAAAAACTGTTTTTT.

This sequence joins TRBV11-1 and TRBJ1-2; 10 nucleotides agree with TRBD1. The CDR3 extends over 15 amino acids. CDR1 SGHAT and CDR2 FQDESV come from the germline V gene (reference sequence). The ends lost 5 bases at V and 4 bases at J; junction bases unmatched: 7. The chain's CDR3 is CASSRARDRGYGYTF. The CDR3 nucleotides read TGTGCCAGCAGCCGCGCCCGGGACAGGGGCTATGGCTACACCTTC.

The V and J genes are TRBV6-5 and TRBJ1-2, with TRBD1 as a possible D gene (5 bases). Germline assignment: CDR1 MNHEY and CDR2 SVGAGI. V dropped 8 bases and J dropped 5 bases, with 18 bases sitting between them. The CDR3 is 14 residues long. DNA for the CDR3: TGTGCCAGCTCCGACGGAAGGGGCCGGTATGGCTACACCTTC. Its translation: CASSDGRGRYGYTF.

The rearrangement links TRBV2 to TRBJ2-1, with 7 bases matching TRBD2. The CDR3 contains 14 residues. V lost 10 bases and J lost 5; bases outside the gene matches: 11. CDR1 and CDR2 from the germline V gene are SNHLY and FYNNEI. The CDR3 DNA reads as TGTGCCATACAATCGGGAGGCCCGAACAATGAGCAGTTCTTC. Protein product: CAIQSGGPNNEQFF.

This chain links TRBV7-9 with TRBJ1-3; possibly TRBD1 for D (6 bases). From germline, CDR1 is SEHNR and CDR2 FQNEAQ (reference sequence). The ends were cut back, 5 bases at V and 0 bases at J, with 11 bases in the middle. The CDR3 sequence is 15 residues long. CDR3 nucleotide sequence: TGTGCCAGCAGCCGGACAGCGCTCTCTGGAAACACCATATATTTT. This codes for CASSRTALSGNTIYF.

CDR3 region: CASSLGTSGGAANEQFF. CDR3 nucleotides: TGTGCCAGCAGCCTTGGGACTAGCGGGGGGGCTGCCAATGAGCAGTTCTTC. The chain couples TRBV21-1 to TRBJ2-1; the table gives TRBD2 as D, unverified against the DNA. TRBV21-1 is labeled a pseudogene. The CDR3 runs 17 residues.

V usage is TRBV29-1 and J usage is TRBJ1-1; no firm D call. CDR3 size: 14 residues. Germline V gene lookup returns CDR1 SQVTM and CDR2 ANQGSEA. V lost 3 bases, J lost 2 bases, and 13 bases lay in between. This chain's CDR3 is CSVEMGSQNTEAFF. As DNA, the CDR3 is TGCAGCGTTGAGATGGGGTCACAAAACACTGAAGCTTTCTTT.

The chain uses TRBV6-5 and TRBJ1-4; possibly TRBD1 for D (6 bases). The germline V gene encodes CDR1 MNHEY and CDR2 SVGAGI. The CDR3 has 14 residues. V gave up 9 bases and J gave up 5 bases, with 16 bases separating them. Written as DNA, the CDR3 is TGTGCCAGTGCCCCGGGACATCGAAATGAAAAACTGTTTTTT. This translates into CASAPGHRNEKLFF.

The rearrangement joins TRBV7-8 to TRBJ1-5; 7 bases line up with TRBD1. The CDR3 runs 15 residues. The germline V gene encodes CDR1 SGHVS and CDR2 FQNEAQ. The V segment lost 3 bases and the J segment 3 bases; nucleotides outside the gene matches: 5. The DNA for the CDR3 is TGTGCCAGCAGCTTGGCCGGGACAGACAATCAGCCCCAGCATTTT. Residues: CASSLAGTDNQPQHF.

There are a few counts of this clone. The J gene is TRBJ1-1, the V gene TRBV29-1, with TRBD1 identical over 8 bases. The CDR3 sequence is 15 residues long. CDR1 SQVTM and CDR2 ANQGSEA come from the germline V gene. The junction had 11 bases not matched to a gene; V was cut back by 5 bases and J by 3 bases. The CDR3 DNA reads as TGCAGCGTTCTCAAACCGACAGGGGCTGACACTGAAGCTTTCTTT. This codes for CSVLKPTGADTEAFF.

This chain uses TRBV18 with TRBJ2-3; D may be TRBD2 (5 bases). CDR1 KGHSH and CDR2 LQKENI come from the germline V gene. V was trimmed by 1 base and J by 4 bases, leaving 9 bases between them. The CDR3 spans 14 residues. The CDR3 loop reads CASSPLRAADTQYF. CDR3 nucleotides: TGTGCCAGCTCACCACTAAGAGCGGCAGATACGCAGTATTTT. Based on the CDR3 plus reference TRBV18 and TRBJ2-3, the full variable domain is NAGVMQNPRHLVRRRGQEARLRCSPMKGHSHVYWYRQLPEEGLKFMVYLQKENIIDESGMPKERFSAEFPKEGPSILRIQQVVRGDSAAYFCASSPLRAADTQYFGPGTRLTVL.

The chain joins TRBV6-5 to TRBJ1-1; tentative D call: TRBD1 (5 bases). The CDR3 has 14 amino acids. Looked up from germline, CDR1 is MNHEY and CDR2 is SVGAGI. V lost 7 bases, J lost 5 bases, and 17 bases lay in between. In nucleotides, the CDR3 is TGTGCCAGCACCCTCGGGCCGGGGGGGACTGAAGCTTTCTTT. Its protein product is CASTLGPGGTEAFF.

The chain links TRBV6-6 to TRBJ1-3; D not resolved. V lost 2 bases and J lost 4, with 15 bases in between. This CDR3 is 16 amino acids long. Germline-derived CDR1 and CDR2 are MNHNY and SVGAGI (reference sequence). In DNA, the CDR3 is TGTGCCAGCAGTTACAGTGGAGTGGGTAGCGGAAACACCATATATTTT. Translating it yields CASSYSGVGSGNTIYF.